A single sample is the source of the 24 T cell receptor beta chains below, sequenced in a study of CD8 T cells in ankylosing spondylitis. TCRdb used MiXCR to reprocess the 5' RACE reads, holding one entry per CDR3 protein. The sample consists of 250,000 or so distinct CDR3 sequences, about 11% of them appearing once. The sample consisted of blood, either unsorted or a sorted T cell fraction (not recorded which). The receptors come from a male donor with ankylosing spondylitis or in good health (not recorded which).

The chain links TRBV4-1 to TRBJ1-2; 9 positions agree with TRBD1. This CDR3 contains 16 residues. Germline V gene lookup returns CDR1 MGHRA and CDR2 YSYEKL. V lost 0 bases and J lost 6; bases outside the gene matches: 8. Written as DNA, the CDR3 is TGCGCCAGCAGCCAAGATCTCGTCGGGACAGGGAATGGCTACACCTTC. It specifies CASSQDLVGTGNGYTF.

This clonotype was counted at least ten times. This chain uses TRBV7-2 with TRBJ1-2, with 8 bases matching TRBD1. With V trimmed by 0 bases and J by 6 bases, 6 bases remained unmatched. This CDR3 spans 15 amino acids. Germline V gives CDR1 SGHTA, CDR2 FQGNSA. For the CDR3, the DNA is TGTGCCAGCAGCTTAGCCTCAGGGGGCGCGAATGGCTACACCTTC. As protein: CASSLASGGANGYTF.

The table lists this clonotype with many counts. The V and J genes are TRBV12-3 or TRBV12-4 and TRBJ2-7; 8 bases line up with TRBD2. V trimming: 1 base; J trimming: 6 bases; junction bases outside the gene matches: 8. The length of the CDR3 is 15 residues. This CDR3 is CASSLGQGLAGEQYF. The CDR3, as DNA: TGTGCCAGCAGTTTAGGCCAGGGGCTAGCGGGCGAGCAGTACTTC.

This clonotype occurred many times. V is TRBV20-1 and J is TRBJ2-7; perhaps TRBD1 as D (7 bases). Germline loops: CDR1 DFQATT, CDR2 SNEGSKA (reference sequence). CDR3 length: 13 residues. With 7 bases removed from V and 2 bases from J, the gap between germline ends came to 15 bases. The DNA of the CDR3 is TGCAGTGTGAGGGCAGGGGGGCCCTACGAGCAGTACTTC. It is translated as CSVRAGGPYEQYF.

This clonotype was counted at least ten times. The CDR3 DNA is TGTGCCAGCGGTGGACAGGCTTATAATTCACCCCTCCACTTT. Translating it yields CASGGQAYNSPLHF. The rearrangement links TRBV6-1 to TRBJ1-6, with 7 bases matching TRBD1. J lost 4 bases, V lost 8 bases, and 5 bases had no gene match. Germline CDR1 and CDR2: MNHNS and SASEGT. The CDR3 spans 14 residues.

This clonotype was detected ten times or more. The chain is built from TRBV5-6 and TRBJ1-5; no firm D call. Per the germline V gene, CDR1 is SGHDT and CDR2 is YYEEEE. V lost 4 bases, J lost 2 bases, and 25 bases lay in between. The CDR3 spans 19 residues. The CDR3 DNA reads TGTGCCAGCAGCCCTCCCTCAGTCGGGGAGGAGGTGGGCAATCAGCCCCAGCATTTT. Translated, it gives CASSPPSVGEEVGNQPQHF.

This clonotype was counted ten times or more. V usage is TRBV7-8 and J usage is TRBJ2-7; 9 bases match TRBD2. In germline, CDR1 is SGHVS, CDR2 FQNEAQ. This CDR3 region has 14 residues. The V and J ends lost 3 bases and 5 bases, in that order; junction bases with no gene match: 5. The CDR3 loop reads CASSFSGRSHEQYF. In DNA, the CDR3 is TGTGCCAGCAGCTTTAGCGGGAGATCCCACGAGCAGTACTTC.

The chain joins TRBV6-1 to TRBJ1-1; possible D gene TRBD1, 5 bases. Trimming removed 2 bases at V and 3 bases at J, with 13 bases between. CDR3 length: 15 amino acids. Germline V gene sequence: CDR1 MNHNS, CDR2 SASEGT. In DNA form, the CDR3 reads TGTGCCAGCAGTGAATGGGGGGGATCGGACACTGAAGCTTTCTTT. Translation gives CASSEWGGSDTEAFF.

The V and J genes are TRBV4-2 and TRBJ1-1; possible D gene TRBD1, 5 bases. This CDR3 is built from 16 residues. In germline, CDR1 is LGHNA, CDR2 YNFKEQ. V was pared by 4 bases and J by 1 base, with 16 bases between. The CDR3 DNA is TGTGCCAGCAGCCCGCCACCCGGGACGCAGAACACTGAAGCTTTCTTT. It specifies CASSPPPGTQNTEAFF.

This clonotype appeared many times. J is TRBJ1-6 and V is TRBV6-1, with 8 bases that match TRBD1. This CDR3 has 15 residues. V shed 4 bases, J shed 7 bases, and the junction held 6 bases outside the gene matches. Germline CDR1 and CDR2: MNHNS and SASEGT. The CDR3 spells CASSGARTGNSPLHF. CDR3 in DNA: TGTGCCAGCAGTGGGGCGAGGACAGGGAATTCACCCCTCCACTTT.

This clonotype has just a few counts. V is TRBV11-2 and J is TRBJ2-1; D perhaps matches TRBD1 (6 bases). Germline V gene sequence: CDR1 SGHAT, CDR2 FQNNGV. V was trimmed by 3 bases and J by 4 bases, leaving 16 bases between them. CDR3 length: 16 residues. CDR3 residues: CASSFQGTNLYNEQFF. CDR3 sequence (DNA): TGTGCCAGCAGCTTCCAGGGGACAAACCTTTACAATGAGCAGTTCTTC.

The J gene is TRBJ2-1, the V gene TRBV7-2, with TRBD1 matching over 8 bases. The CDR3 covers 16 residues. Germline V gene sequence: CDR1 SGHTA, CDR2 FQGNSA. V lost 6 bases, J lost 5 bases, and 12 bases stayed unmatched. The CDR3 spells CASSLLIRTGNNEQFF. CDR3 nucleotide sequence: TGTGCCAGCAGTCTCCTCATAAGGACAGGGAACAATGAGCAGTTCTTC.

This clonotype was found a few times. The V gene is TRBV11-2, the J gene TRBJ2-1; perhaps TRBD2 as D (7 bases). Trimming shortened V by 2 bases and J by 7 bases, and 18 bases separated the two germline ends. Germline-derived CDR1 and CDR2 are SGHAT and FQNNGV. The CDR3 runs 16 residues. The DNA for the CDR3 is TGTGCCAGCAGCTTAAATTTGGGGGGGGGCCCGAATGAGCAGTTCTTC. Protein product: CASSLNLGGGPNEQFF.

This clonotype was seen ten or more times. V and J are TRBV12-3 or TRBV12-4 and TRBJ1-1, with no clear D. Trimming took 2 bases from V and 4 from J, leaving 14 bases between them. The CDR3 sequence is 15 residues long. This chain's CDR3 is CASSLYPGMGTEAFF. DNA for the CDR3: TGTGCCAGCAGTTTATATCCGGGGATGGGCACTGAAGCTTTCTTT.

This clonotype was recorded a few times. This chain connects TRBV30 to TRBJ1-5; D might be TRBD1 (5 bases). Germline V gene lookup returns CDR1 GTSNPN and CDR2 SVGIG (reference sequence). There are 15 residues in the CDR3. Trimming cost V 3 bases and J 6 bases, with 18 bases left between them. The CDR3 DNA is TGTGCCTGGAGGGGAAGGGGAGGAGAAGCTCAGCCCCAGCATTTT. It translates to CAWRGRGGEAQPQHF.

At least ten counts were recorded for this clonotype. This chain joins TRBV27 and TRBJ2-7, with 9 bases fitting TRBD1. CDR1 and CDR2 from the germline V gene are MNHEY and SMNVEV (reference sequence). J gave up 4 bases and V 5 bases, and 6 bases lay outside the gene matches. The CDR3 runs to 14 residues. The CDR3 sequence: CASSLTTGGYEQYF. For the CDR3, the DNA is TGTGCCAGCAGTCTCACGACAGGGGGGTACGAGCAGTACTTC.

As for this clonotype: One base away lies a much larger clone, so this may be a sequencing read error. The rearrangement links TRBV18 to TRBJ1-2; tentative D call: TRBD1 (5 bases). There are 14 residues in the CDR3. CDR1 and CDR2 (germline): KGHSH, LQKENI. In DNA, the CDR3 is TGTGCCAACTCACCACCAGCAGGGCTCTATGGCTACACCTTC. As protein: CANSPPAGLYGYTF.

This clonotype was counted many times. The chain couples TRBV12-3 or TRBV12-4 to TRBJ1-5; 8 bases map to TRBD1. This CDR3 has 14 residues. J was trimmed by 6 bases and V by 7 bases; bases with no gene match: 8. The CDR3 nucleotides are TGTGCCAGCACCGCGACAGGGGAAAGTCAGCCCCAGCATTTT. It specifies CASTATGESQPQHF.

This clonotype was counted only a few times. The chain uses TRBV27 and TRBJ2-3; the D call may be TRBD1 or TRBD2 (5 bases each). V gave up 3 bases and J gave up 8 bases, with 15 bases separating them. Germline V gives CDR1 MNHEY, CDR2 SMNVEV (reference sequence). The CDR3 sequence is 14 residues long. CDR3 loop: CASSFRDRGSTQYF. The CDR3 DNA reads TGTGCCAGCAGTTTCCGGGACCGAGGCTCTACGCAGTATTTT.

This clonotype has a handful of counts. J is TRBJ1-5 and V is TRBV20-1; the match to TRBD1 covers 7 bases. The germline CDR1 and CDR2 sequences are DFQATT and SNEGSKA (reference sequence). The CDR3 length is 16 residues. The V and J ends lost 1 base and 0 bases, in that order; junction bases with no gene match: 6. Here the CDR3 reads CSARGSGGYSNQPQHF. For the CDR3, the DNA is TGCAGTGCTAGAGGATCAGGGGGGTATAGCAATCAGCCCCAGCATTTT.

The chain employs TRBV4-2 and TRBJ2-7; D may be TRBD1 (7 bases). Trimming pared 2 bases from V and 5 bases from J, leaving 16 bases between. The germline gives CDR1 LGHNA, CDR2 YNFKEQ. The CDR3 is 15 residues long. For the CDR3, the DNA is TGTGCCAGCAGCCAAAGGGCAGGGGGGATCCACGAGCAGTACTTC. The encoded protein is CASSQRAGGIHEQYF.

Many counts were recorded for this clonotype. The CDR3 sequence: CASLVGMGGSYEQYF. CDR3 in DNA: TGTGCCAGCCTTGTAGGGATGGGTGGATCCTACGAGCAGTACTTC. The rearrangement links TRBV2 to TRBJ2-7, with D hard to call. Germline CDR1 and CDR2: SNHLY and FYNNEI. V was cut by 8 bases and J by 1 base, with 18 bases left in between. This CDR3 is built from 15 residues.

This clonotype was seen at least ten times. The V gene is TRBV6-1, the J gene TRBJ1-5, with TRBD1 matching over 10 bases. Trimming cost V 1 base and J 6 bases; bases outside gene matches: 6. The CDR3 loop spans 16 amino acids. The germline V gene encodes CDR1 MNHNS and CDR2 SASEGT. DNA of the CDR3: TGTGCCAGCAGTGAAGGGGTGACAGGGGGCGTTCAGCCCCAGCATTTT. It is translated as CASSEGVTGGVQPQHF.

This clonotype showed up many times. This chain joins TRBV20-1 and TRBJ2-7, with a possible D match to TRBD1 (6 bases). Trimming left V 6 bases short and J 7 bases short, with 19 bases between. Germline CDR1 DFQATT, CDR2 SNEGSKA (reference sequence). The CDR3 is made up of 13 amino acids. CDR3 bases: TGCAGTGCCACCCCGGACAGACCAGAAGAGCAGTACTTC. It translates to CSATPDRPEEQYF.